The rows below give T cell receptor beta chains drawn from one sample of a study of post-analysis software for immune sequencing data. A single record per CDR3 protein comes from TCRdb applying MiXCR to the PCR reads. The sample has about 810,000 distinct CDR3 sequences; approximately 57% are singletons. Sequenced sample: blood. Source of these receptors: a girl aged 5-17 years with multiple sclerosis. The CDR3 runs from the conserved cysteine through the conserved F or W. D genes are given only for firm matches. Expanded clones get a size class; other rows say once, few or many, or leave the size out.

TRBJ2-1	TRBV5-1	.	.	CASSNPPGPGSDNEQFF	TGCGCCAGCAGCAACCCCCCGGGCCCGGGGTCGGACAATGAGCAGTTCTTC
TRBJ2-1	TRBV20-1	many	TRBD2	CRGLAGAGEQFF	TGCAGGGGACTAGCGGGAGCGGGTGAGCAGTTCTTC
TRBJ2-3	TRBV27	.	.	CASSIRQFILPRTDTQYF	TGTGCCAGCAGTATTCGACAGTTCATCCTGCCCCGCACAGATACGCAGTATTTT
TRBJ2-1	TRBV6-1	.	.	CASTRTLNEQFF	TGTGCCAGCACCCGGACTCTTAATGAGCAGTTCTTC
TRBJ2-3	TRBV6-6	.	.	CASSYAGSYPGDTQYF	TGTGCCAGCAGTTACGCCGGGTCCTACCCGGGAGATACGCAGTATTTT
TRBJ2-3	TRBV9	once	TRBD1	CASSVGGDRADTQYF	TGTGCCAGCAGCGTAGGCGGGGACAGGGCGGATACGCAGTATTTT
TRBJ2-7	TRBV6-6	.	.	CASSSKSYEQYF	TGTGCCAGCAGCAGCAAATCCTACGAGCAGTACTTC
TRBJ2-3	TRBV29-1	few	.	CSVGHRANTDTQYF	TGCAGCGTTGGGCACAGGGCAAATACAGATACGCAGTATTTT
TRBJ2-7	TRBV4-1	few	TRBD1	CASSLEGQSSYEQYF	TGCGCCAGCAGCCTAGAGGGACAGAGCTCCTACGAGCAGTACTTC
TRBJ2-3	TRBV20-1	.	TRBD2	CSARGWEASGTDTQYF	TGCAGTGCTAGAGGGTGGGAGGCTAGCGGGACAGATACGCAGTATTTT
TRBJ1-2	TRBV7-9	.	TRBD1	CASSDRTGDYGYTF	TGTGCCAGCAGCGATAGGACAGGGGACTATGGCTACACCTTC
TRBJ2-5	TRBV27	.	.	CASSLSKVLSQLHQETQYF	TGTGCCAGCAGTTTATCGAAAGTCCTTAGCCAGCTCCATCAAGAGACCCAGTACTTC
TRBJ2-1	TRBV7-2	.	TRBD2	CASSSPLAGVRNEQFF	TGTGCCAGCAGCTCACCCCTAGCGGGGGTGCGGAATGAGCAGTTCTTC
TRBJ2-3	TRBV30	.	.	CAWSRDGLSTDTQYF	TGTGCCTGGAGCCGGGACGGGCTTAGCACAGATACGCAGTATTTT
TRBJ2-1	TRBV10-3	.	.	CAISEGAVGYNEQFF	TGTGCCATCAGTGAGGGGGCAGTCGGCTACAATGAGCAGTTCTTC
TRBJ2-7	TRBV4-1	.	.	CASSQDGHRNYEQYF	TGCGCCAGCAGCCAAGATGGACACCGAAACTACGAGCAGTACTTC
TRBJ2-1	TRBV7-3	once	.	CASSSSGRAQFF	TGTGCCAGCAGCAGTAGTGGGAGAGCGCAGTTCTTC
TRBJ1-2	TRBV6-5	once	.	CASSYAKTGTYGYTF	TGTGCCAGCAGTTACGCAAAGACAGGAACCTATGGCTACACCTTC
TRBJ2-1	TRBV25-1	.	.	CASRKGGTTYNEQFF	TGTGCCAGCAGGAAGGGGGGTACGACCTACAATGAGCAGTTCTTC
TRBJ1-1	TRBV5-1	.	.	CASSLAMGSSEAFF	TGCGCCAGCAGCTTGGCTATGGGGTCGTCGGAAGCTTTCTTT
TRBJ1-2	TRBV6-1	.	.	CASSEIQASGYTF	TGTGCCAGCAGTGAAATTCAGGCGAGCGGCTACACCTTC
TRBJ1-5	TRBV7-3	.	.	CASSLAGPNQPQHF	TGTGCCAGCAGCTTAGCAGGGCCCAATCAGCCCCAGCATTTT
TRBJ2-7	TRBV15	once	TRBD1	CATSSGQGCEQYF	TGTGCCACCAGCAGCGGACAGGGCTGCGAGCAGTACTTC
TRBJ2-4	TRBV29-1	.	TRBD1	CNVGQGANIQYF	TGCAACGTAGGGCAGGGGGCTAACATTCAGTACTTC
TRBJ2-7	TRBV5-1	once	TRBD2	CASSFGSSGSSRPYEQYF	TGCGCCAGCAGCTTTGGTTCTAGCGGGAGTTCCCGTCCCTACGAGCAGTACTTC
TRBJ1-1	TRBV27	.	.	CASSLSLHNTEAFF	TGTGCCAGCAGTTTATCGTTACACAACACTGAAGCTTTCTTT
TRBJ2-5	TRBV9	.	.	CASSVDLIGETQYF	TGTGCCAGCAGCGTAGATCTGATCGGTGAGACCCAGTACTTC
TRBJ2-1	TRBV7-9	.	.	CASSLRPETQFF	TGTGCCAGCAGCCTGAGGCCAGAGACCCAGTTCTTC
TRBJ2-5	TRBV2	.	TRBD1	CASSGGQGRETQYF	TGTGCCAGCAGTGGTGGACAGGGTCGCGAGACCCAGTACTTC
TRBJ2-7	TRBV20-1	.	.	CSALERWGYEQYF	TGCAGTGCCCTAGAGCGGTGGGGCTACGAGCAGTACTTC
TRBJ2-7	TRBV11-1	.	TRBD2	CASSSRTSGRYEQYF	TGCGCCAGCAGCTCAAGGACTAGCGGGAGATACGAGCAGTACTTC
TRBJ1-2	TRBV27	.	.	CASSFSRVGYGYTF	TGTGCCAGCAGTTTTTCCAGGGTTGGGTATGGCTACACCTTC
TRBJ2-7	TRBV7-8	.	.	CASSLGGFPDSSYEQYF	TGTGCCAGCAGCTTAGGTGGCTTCCCGGACAGCTCCTACGAGCAGTACTTC
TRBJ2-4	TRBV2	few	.	CASSVPLAKNIQYF	TGTGCCAGCAGTGTTCCCTTAGCCAAAAACATTCAGTACTTC
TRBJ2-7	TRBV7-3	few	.	CASSLGTGTHYEQYF	TGTGCCAGCAGCTTAGGAACTGGGACCCACTACGAGCAGTACTTC
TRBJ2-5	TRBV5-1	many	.	CASSTGQETQYF	TGTGCCAGCAGCACTGGACAGGAGACCCAGTACTTC
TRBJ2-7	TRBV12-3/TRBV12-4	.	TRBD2	CASSFGGGFSYNEQYF	TGTGCCAGCAGTTTTGGCGGGGGTTTCTCCTACAATGAGCAGTACTTC
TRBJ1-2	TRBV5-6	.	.	CASSFRLRGQYGYTF	TGTGCCAGCAGCTTTCGCCTCAGGGGACAATATGGCTACACCTTC
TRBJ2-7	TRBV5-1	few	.	CASSLASSEQYF	TGCGCCAGCAGCTTGGCCTCTAGCGAGCAGTACTTC
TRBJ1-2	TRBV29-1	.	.	CSVESGHGYTF	TGCAGCGTTGAGTCAGGGCATGGCTACACCTTC
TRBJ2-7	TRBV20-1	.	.	CSAKGPGYEQYF	TGCAGTGCTAAGGGACCCGGATACGAGCAGTACTTC
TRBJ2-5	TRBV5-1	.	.	CATGQPQETQYF	TGCGCCACCGGACAGCCCCAAGAGACCCAGTACTTC
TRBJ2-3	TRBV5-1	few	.	CASSSQRTDTQYF	TGCGCCAGCAGCTCACAGAGGACAGATACGCAGTATTTT
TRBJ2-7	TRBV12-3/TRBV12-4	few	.	CASSFRGAGQYF	TGTGCCAGCAGTTTCCGAGGGGCAGGGCAGTACTTC
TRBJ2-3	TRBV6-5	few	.	CASSYLQATDTQYF	TGTGCCAGCAGTTACTTACAGGCTACAGATACGCAGTATTTT
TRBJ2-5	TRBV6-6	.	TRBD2	CASSYGTSGRARETQYF	TGTGCCAGCAGTTACGGGACTAGCGGGAGGGCTCGAGAGACCCAGTACTTC
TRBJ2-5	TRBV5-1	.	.	CASSLATQETQYF	TGTGCCAGCAGCTTAGCCACCCAAGAGACCCAGTACTTC
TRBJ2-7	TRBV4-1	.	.	CASSQEALSTYEQYF	TGCGCCAGCAGCCAAGAAGCGCTAAGTACCTACGAGCAGTACTTC
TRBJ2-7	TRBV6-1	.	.	CASSQPGTFYEQYF	TGTGCCAGCAGTCAACCAGGGACTTTCTACGAGCAGTACTTC
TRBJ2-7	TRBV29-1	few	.	CSVEDRGASPNEQYF	TGCAGCGTTGAAGATCGGGGGGCTAGTCCCAACGAGCAGTACTTC
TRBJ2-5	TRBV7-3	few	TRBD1	CASSKGGRQAQETQYF	TGTGCCAGCAGCAAAGGGGGCCGGCAGGCGCAAGAGACCCAGTACTTC
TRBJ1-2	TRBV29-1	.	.	CSVDHGGDIGYTF	TGCAGCGTTGATCATGGCGGGGACATAGGCTACACCTTC
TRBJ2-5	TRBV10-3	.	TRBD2	CAIRGLASETQYF	TGTGCCATCAGGGGACTAGCATCAGAGACCCAGTACTTC